The rows below give T cell receptor beta chains drawn from one sample of a study of cytomegalovirus exposure and HLA in healthy donors. The method was immunoSEQ multiplex PCR; TCRdb's version includes in-frame clones alone and lacks a portion of them. This table holds 150,000 to 200,000 clones, about 84% found once. The source material was PBMCs. The receptors derive from a man aged 18 to 29 in good health and CMV-seronegative. Each CDR3 is given without its conserved first and last residue. The order of the fields is CDR3 protein, V gene.

CDR3 protein: ASSSYEGLNTEAF
V gene: TRBV11-2

CDR3 protein: ASSLARGLEVTEQF
V gene: TRBV7-9

CDR3 protein: ASSFGQGSYEQY
V gene: TRBV5-4

CDR3 protein: ASTQGLAGGGYNEQF
V gene: TRBV7-8

CDR3 protein: ASSERGSTDTQY
V gene: TRBV6-4

CDR3 protein: ATSRDEYPTNEKLF
V gene: TRBV15

CDR3 protein: ASTGHPYINYGYT
V gene: TRBV6-5

CDR3 protein: ASSVSPSSGDTDTQY
V gene: TRBV9

CDR3 protein: ASSILTGSTEAF
V gene: TRBV11-2

CDR3 protein: ASSPRGGPY
V gene: TRBV7-3

CDR3 protein: ASSLKQGGEKLF
V gene: TRBV19

CDR3 protein: ASSPMDITYEQY
V gene: TRBV18

CDR3 protein: AVGGDQETQY
V gene: TRBV19

CDR3 protein: ASSLPQLGDRDYEQY
V gene: TRBV7-9

CDR3 protein: ASSQTSSYEQY
V gene: TRBV7-9

CDR3 protein: ASSVGRENTEAF
V gene: TRBV10-2

CDR3 protein: ASSQGLLGSSYNSPLH
V gene: TRBV4-1

CDR3 protein: ASSSQVLDEQF
V gene: TRBV5-1

CDR3 protein: ASSKRVGGGSYNEQF
V gene: TRBV4-1

CDR3 protein: ASSLAGRGRNYGYT
V gene: TRBV28

CDR3 protein: ASSLRGDYYGYT
V gene: TRBV5-8

CDR3 protein: SSNKQVPTEAF
V gene: TRBV7-9

CDR3 protein: ASSPRTGFPYEQY
V gene: TRBV7-7

CDR3 protein: ASSLSLAGGPHNEQF
V gene: TRBV28

CDR3 protein: ASSIYRDLNTEAF
V gene: TRBV19

CDR3 protein: ASSYATGRETQY
V gene: TRBV6-5

CDR3 protein: ASTQGGSNQPQH
V gene: TRBV2

CDR3 protein: ASSLQGLLNEKLF
V gene: TRBV27

CDR3 protein: ASSYSGGLAGGKY
V gene: TRBV6-6

CDR3 protein: ASSPGGIHSPLH
V gene: TRBV7-9

CDR3 protein: ASSFMAGHSGNTIY
V gene: TRBV5-1

CDR3 protein: ASSLGSESLH
V gene: TRBV13

CDR3 protein: ASSPGRIWETQY
V gene: TRBV5-1

CDR3 protein: ATSRDWGVAYEQY
V gene: TRBV15

CDR3 protein: ASSWDTGTEAF
V gene: TRBV27

CDR3 protein: ATQYSGLGVSEQF
V gene: TRBV15

CDR3 protein: ASSPRRGYEQY
V gene: TRBV11-2

CDR3 protein: ASSQHHPETGLAKNIQY
V gene: TRBV4-1

CDR3 protein: SSNAGNYGYT
V gene: TRBV7-9

CDR3 protein: ASSPDGPPAKQY
V gene: TRBV18

CDR3 protein: ASSQDRQGTSYEQY
V gene: TRBV6-6

CDR3 protein: ASSLPYDTQY
V gene: TRBV28

CDR3 protein: ASSFGVQQGYT
V gene: TRBV11-2

CDR3 protein: ASSWTGSSYEQY
V gene: TRBV6-5

CDR3 protein: ASSSGTGREKLF
V gene: TRBV28

CDR3 protein: ATSQGMDSTNEKLF
V gene: TRBV15

CDR3 protein: ASSSQWETQY
V gene: TRBV7-9

CDR3 protein: ASSLGLEYYEQY
V gene: TRBV11-2

CDR3 protein: ASTLPASAGGTGELF
V gene: TRBV5-1

CDR3 protein: SVAGGARETQY
V gene: TRBV29-1

CDR3 protein: ASSRGLAGGPSCNEQF
V gene: TRBV11-3

CDR3 protein: ASSQSLPSGRPSYEQY
V gene: TRBV23-1

CDR3 protein: ASSLDAYSYEQY
V gene: TRBV5-5

CDR3 protein: ASSLGLAGSYTGELF
V gene: TRBV18

CDR3 protein: ASSFRGRGSTDTQY
V gene: TRBV5-5

CDR3 protein: ASSDRGSEAF
V gene: TRBV6-1

CDR3 protein: ASSWAGPQETQY
V gene: TRBV5-1